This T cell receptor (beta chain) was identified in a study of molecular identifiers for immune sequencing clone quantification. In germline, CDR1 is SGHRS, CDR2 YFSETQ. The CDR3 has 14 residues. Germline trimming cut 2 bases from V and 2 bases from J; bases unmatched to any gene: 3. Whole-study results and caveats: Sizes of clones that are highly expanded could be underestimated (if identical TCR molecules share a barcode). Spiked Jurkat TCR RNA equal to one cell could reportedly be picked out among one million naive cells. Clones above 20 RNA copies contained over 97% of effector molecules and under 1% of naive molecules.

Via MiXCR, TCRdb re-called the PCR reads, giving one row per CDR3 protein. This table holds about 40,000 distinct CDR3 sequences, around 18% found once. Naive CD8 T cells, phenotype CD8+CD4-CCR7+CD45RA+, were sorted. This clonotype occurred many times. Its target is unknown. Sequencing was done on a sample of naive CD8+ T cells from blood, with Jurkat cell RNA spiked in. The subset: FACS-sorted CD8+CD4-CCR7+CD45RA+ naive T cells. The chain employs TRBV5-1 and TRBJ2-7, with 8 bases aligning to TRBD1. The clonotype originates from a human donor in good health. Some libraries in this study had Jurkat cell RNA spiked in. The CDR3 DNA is TGCGCCAGCAGCTTAGAGGACAGGGCCTACGAGCAGTACTTC. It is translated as CASSLEDRAYEQYF.